The 3 T cell receptor beta chains listed next were all sequenced from one sample in a study of molecular identifiers for immune sequencing clone quantification. A single record per CDR3 protein comes from TCRdb applying MiXCR to the PCR reads. The data show 300,000 to 400,000 distinct CDR3 sequences, roughly a fifth seen once. The sample was naive CD8+ T cells from blood, with Jurkat cell RNA spiked in. Subset in this sample: FACS-sorted CD8+CD4-CCR7+CD45RA+ naive T cells. These receptors all come from a human donor in good health. Some libraries in this study had Jurkat cell RNA spiked in.

This clonotype was recorded at least ten times. The rearrangement uses TRBV7-9 and TRBJ1-2, with D tentatively TRBD1 (5 bases). The CDR3 runs 16 residues. The V gene lost 5 bases and the J gene lost 3 bases, with 19 bases spanning the gap. Germline V lookup: CDR1 SEHNR, CDR2 FQNEAQ (reference sequence). For the CDR3, the DNA is TGTGCCAGCAGCCCACCCCTCGTCAGGGAGGACTATGGCTACACCTTC. Translation: CASSPPLVREDYGYTF.

A word on this clonotype: Relative to the germline gene, one junction end is altered; a read error may explain this. V usage is TRBV5-3 and J usage is TRBJ1-5; D is unresolved. TRBV5-3 carries the ORF label, with uncertain function. This CDR3 contains 14 residues. Here the CDR3 reads CASRWTVGNQPRHF. The CDR3 DNA follows: TGTGCCAGCAGGTGGACGGTAGGCAATCAGCCCCGGCATTTT.

Worth noting for this clonotype: This may come from a read error, since a much larger clone is one base off. The chain links TRBV20-1 to TRBJ2-7, with D perhaps TRBD2 (5 bases). This CDR3 has 13 residues. The ends were cut back, 3 bases at V and 3 bases at J, with 12 bases in the middle. Germline CDR1 and CDR2: DFQATT and SNEGSKA (reference sequence). The chain's CDR3 is CSASGLGDYEQYF. CDR3 bases: TGCAGTGCTAGTGGTCTCGGGGACTACGAGCAGTACTTC.